The entry below gives a single TCR beta chain sequence along with its context. The antigen is not known. Investigators reverse transcribed all isolated RNA, so they sequenced expressed TCRB transcripts. TCRdb keeps only in-frame clones here, not all; method: immunoSEQ multiplex PCR. Here the sample spans fewer than 350,000 clones, approximately 8.1% being singletons. This entry comes from a study of beta chain features in type 1 diabetes. General study points: Naive, central memory and Treg TCRB repertoires appeared more alike in patients than in healthy donors.

This CDR3 comprises 14 residues. V was cut by 0 bases and J by 2 bases, with 5 bases left in between. Germline-derived CDR1 and CDR2 are MNHEY and SVGAGI. In total, each donor contributed a single heparinised blood draw that averaged roughly 100 mL. Once sorted, every population was more than 95% pure. The sample was central memory CD4+ T cells from blood. The origin of this receptor is a woman between 18 and 30 years old in good health. The genes are TRBV6-5 and TRBJ2-1; D is undetermined. In DNA, the CDR3 is TGTGCCAGCAGTTACTCGAAAGCCTACAATGAGCAGTTCTTC. It codes for CASSYSKAYNEQFF.